This TCR beta chain appears in the sequencing data of a study of beta chain features in type 1 diabetes. Background on the study: Patients looked much like healthy donors when it came to age, gender and cell yields.

Findings and caveats of the study: In type 1 diabetes patients, VDJ junctions had fewer insertions; deletions at these junctions were more frequent. Shorter TCRB CDR3s, moderately but significantly so, marked every one of the four CD4+ subsets in Type 1 diabetes patients. Possibly, sequencing cDNA over-represented cells that had high TCR expression levels.

CD45RO/CCR7/CD25/CD127/CD95/CD27 separated CD4+ naive, central memory, regulatory and stem cell-like memory cells by sorting. Since all of the isolated RNA was reverse transcribed, expressed TCRB transcripts were what got sequenced. TCRdb keeps only in-frame clones here, not all; method: immunoSEQ multiplex PCR. This table holds 160,000 or so clones, about 9% found once. In the case of this clone: The antigen is unknown.

The CDR3 extends over 19 amino acids. CDR1 LNHDA and CDR2 SQIVND come from the germline V gene (reference sequence). V shed 3 bases, J shed 6 bases, and the junction held 18 bases outside the gene matches. The rearrangement uses TRBV19 and TRBJ2-3; 10 nucleotides align to TRBD2. Sequenced input: central memory CD4+ T cells from blood. This clonotype was obtained from a woman aged 30 to 39 with type 1 diabetes. CDR3 DNA: TGTGCCAGTAGTATCGCTAGCGGGAGCGTGAGTTGGGGTTTGGATACGCAGTATTTT. Its translation: CASSIASGSVSWGLDTQYF.